This T cell receptor beta chain was captured in a study of blood T cell repertoires in COVID-19. Whole-study context: Samples came from the United States, Italy and Spain, spanning acute and convalescent COVID-19. From T cells, B-cell-depleted T cells, or PBMCs came the material, which was cDNA or gDNA.

In the authors' workflow: By means of reference gene primer amplification, nucleated cell counts were estimated. Some clones are missing from TCRdb's copy, which holds only in-frame ones; the method was immunoSEQ multiplex PCR. V and J calls and clone size are given by that table; D and trimming were obtained from the DNA. The table lists some 140,000 clones, roughly 80% of them singletons, with around 2.7% in the top ten. CDR3 length equals 14 residues. The V end was cut by 3 bases, the J end by 11 bases, with 22 bases between. CDR1 and CDR2 (germline): DFQATT, SNEGSKA (reference sequence). V and J are TRBV20-1 and TRBJ1-2; D possibly corresponds to TRBD1 (5 bases). Specimen: peripheral blood. This clonotype was sampled from a woman of 80 years or more with acute or convalescent COVID-19. The CDR3 bases are TGCAGTGCTAGTCACAGGTTAAGAGCTGTGAGATACACCTTC. Encoded protein: CSASHRLRAVRYTF.